The 30 T cell receptor beta chains below were found in one sample sequenced in a study of blood T cell repertoires in COVID-19. Using immunoSEQ multiplex PCR, the repertoire was profiled, and TCRdb retains in-frame clones only, with some absent. The table includes some 400,000 clones, around 87% detected once. Sequencing was done on a sample of peripheral blood. The source is a human donor in a cohort sampled during active COVID-19.

Ten or more counts support this clone. CDR3 protein: CASTKVSGGPFETQYF. The DNA for the CDR3 is TGTGCCAGCACCAAAGTTAGCGGGGGGCCCTTTGAGACCCAGTACTTC. V and J are TRBV5-6 and TRBJ2-5, with 10 nucleotides matching TRBD2. Looked up from germline, CDR1 is SGHDT and CDR2 is YYEEEE. V was pared by 6 bases and J by 5 bases, with 13 bases of the junction left unmatched. This CDR3 region has 16 residues.

This rearrangement joins TRBV19 to TRBJ1-1; TRBD1 is a possible D gene (6 bases). V was pared by 6 bases and J by 1 base, with 18 bases between. This CDR3 comprises 16 residues. Germline V gene lookup returns CDR1 LNHDA and CDR2 SQIVND (reference sequence). The CDR3 nucleotides are TGTGCCAGTAGGCTTTGGGAACAGGGTGGGAACACTGAAGCTTTCTTT. Translated: CASRLWEQGGNTEAFF.

V is TRBV30 and J is TRBJ1-5; perhaps TRBD1 as D (6 bases). CDR3 length: 14 residues. Germline V gene data show CDR1 as GTSNPN and CDR2 as SVGIG (reference sequence). V lost 3 bases and J lost 6, with 15 bases in between. DNA of the CDR3: TGTGCCTGGAGCTTAGGGGGAGTAGGTCAGCCCCAGCATTTT. Its protein product is CAWSLGGVGQPQHF.

Written as DNA, the CDR3 is TGTGCCAGCAGTCCCCCTACAGGGGGCCTAATGGGGGCCAACGTCCTGACTTTC. It yields the protein CASSPPTGGLMGANVLTF. This rearrangement joins TRBV28 to TRBJ2-6, with 9 bases matching TRBD1. With V trimmed by 5 bases and J by 4 bases, 12 bases remained unmatched. Germline CDR1 MDHEN, CDR2 SYDVKM. The CDR3 consists of 18 residues.

The chain carries TRBV30 and TRBJ1-1; possibly TRBD1 for D (6 bases). The germline gives CDR1 GTSNPN, CDR2 SVGIG (reference sequence). V was clipped by 2 bases and J by 2 bases, with 15 bases between them. The CDR3 covers 15 residues. In DNA, the CDR3 is TGTGCCTGGAGTCCCCGGGACATGACAAACACTGAAGCTTTCTTT. This codes for CAWSPRDMTNTEAFF. Drawing the rest from reference TRBV30 and TRBJ1-1, the complete variable domain is SQTIHQWPATLVQPVGSPLSLECTVEGTSNPNLYWYRQAAGRGLQLLFYSVGIGQISSEVPQNLSASRPQDRQFILSSKKLLLSDSGFYLCAWSPRDMTNTEAFFGQGTRLTVV.

V and J are TRBV19 and TRBJ1-2; a weak D match, TRBD1 (5 bases). The germline gives CDR1 LNHDA, CDR2 SQIVND (reference sequence). Trimming removed 5 bases from V and 2 bases from J, with 15 bases in between. The CDR3 spans 15 residues. The CDR3 DNA reads as TGTGCCAGTAGTGTGTTTGTGGGGCCGAACTATGGCTACACCTTC. Translation: CASSVFVGPNYGYTF.

The rearrangement joins TRBV28 to TRBJ1-2; D call uncertain. Germline-derived CDR1 and CDR2 are MDHEN and SYDVKM. Trimming took 7 bases from V and 6 from J, leaving 12 bases between them. The CDR3 extends over 12 amino acids. For the CDR3, the DNA is TGTGCCAGCACCCAACCCCAGAATGGCTACACCTTC. Translating gives CASTQPQNGYTF.

V is TRBV5-1 and J is TRBJ1-1; 8 bases are a match to TRBD1. This CDR3 spans 16 amino acids. V was pared by 1 base and J by 4 bases, with 9 bases of the junction left unmatched. Germline V gene data show CDR1 as SGHRS and CDR2 as YFSETQ. The CDR3 sequence: CASSLTVIQGGTEAFF. The DNA of the CDR3 is TGCGCCAGCAGCTTGACGGTCATACAGGGGGGCACTGAAGCTTTCTTT.

This clone was picked up a small number of times. J is TRBJ1-1 and V is TRBV7-2, with no clear D. This CDR3 contains 13 residues. Germline CDR1 SGHTA, CDR2 FQGNSA. Deletions cut 7 bases from V and 4 bases from J, with 13 bases between. The CDR3 bases are TGTGCCAGCATCCTCGACACCTTCACTGAAGCTTTCTTT. The encoded protein is CASILDTFTEAFF. Complete variable domain (other parts from reference TRBV7-2 and TRBJ1-1): GAGVSQSPSNKVTEKGKDVELRCDPISGHTALYWYRQSLGQGLEFLIYFQGNSAPDKSGLPSDRFSAERTGGSVSTLTIQRTQQEDSAVYLCASILDTFTEAFFGQGTRLTVV.

This chain connects TRBV29-1 to TRBJ2-3; 10 bases align to TRBD2. The germline V gene has CDR1 SQVTM and CDR2 ANQGSEA. Trimming at V came to 4 bases and at J to 2 bases, leaving 3 bases not matched to a gene. The CDR3 length is 14 residues. The CDR3 spells CSVGTSGNTDTQYF. DNA for the CDR3: TGCAGCGTTGGGACTAGCGGAAACACAGATACGCAGTATTTT.

This rearrangement joins TRBV28 to TRBJ1-6; a weak D match, TRBD1 (5 bases). Germline CDR1 MDHEN, CDR2 SYDVKM. Trimming removed 6 bases at V and 4 bases at J, with 22 bases between. The CDR3 contains 18 residues. The CDR3 coding sequence is TGTGCCAGCAGGGGCGCGGGGACCGCGGATTTTTATAATTCACCCCTCCACTTT. Its protein product is CASRGAGTADFYNSPLHF. Full variable domain (missing parts from reference TRBV28 and TRBJ1-6): DVKVTQSSRYLVKRTGEKVFLECVQDMDHENMFWYRQDPGLGLRLIYFSYDVKMKEKGDIPEGYSVSREKKERFSLILESASTNQTSMYLCASRGAGTADFYNSPLHFGNGTRLTVT.

V and J are TRBV19 and TRBJ2-6; D remains ambiguous. Germline CDR1 and CDR2: LNHDA and SQIVND (reference sequence). The CDR3 is 16 residues long. Trimming took 0 bases from V and 0 from J, leaving 6 bases between them. Here the CDR3 DNA reads TGTGCCAGTAGTATAGATTTCAGCTCTGGGGCCAACGTCCTGACTTTC. Translated: CASSIDFSSGANVLTF.

This chain links TRBV4-2 with TRBJ1-2; 7 nucleotides agree with TRBD1. The germline V gene has CDR1 LGHNA and CDR2 YNFKEQ. V shed 0 bases and J 2 bases; nucleotides not matched to a gene: 3. The CDR3 length is 15 residues. Here the CDR3 DNA reads TGTGCCAGCAGCCAAGATAGGGGGCGGAACTATGGCTACACCTTC. Its translation: CASSQDRGRNYGYTF.

Ten or more counts support this clone. This chain uses TRBV6-5 with TRBJ2-2; possibly TRBD1 for D (6 bases). Deletions cut 0 bases from V and 5 bases from J, with 13 bases between. The CDR3 contains 16 residues. CDR1 is MNHEY and CDR2 is SVGAGI in the germline V gene. CDR3 residues: CASSYSRGKATGELFF. For the CDR3, the DNA is TGTGCCAGCAGTTACTCGAGGGGGAAGGCGACCGGGGAGCTGTTTTTT.

The CDR3 is CSAAGPLEQYF. CDR3 nucleotides: TGCAGTGCCGCGGGACCCCTCGAGCAGTACTTC. J is TRBJ2-7 and V is TRBV20-1, with D tentatively TRBD2 (6 bases). CDR3 size: 11 residues. CDR1 and CDR2 from the germline V gene are DFQATT and SNEGSKA (reference sequence). Trimming left V 6 bases short and J 6 bases short, with 12 bases between.

The chain has TRBV18 and TRBJ2-5; TRBD2 agrees at 9 bases. V dropped 3 bases and J dropped 5; count of bases not matched to a gene: 7. The CDR3 extends over 15 amino acids. CDR1 is KGHSH, CDR2 LQKENI, per germline. This chain's CDR3 is CASSPQAGGGETQYF. The CDR3 nucleotides are TGTGCCAGCTCACCCCAAGCGGGGGGAGGCGAGACCCAGTACTTC.

The CDR3, as DNA: TGTGCCAGCAGTTTATCTGGGACAGAACTCTCCTACGAGCAGTACTTC. Encoded protein: CASSLSGTELSYEQYF. The gene calls are TRBV27 and TRBJ2-7; 7 bases are a match to TRBD1. Germline V gene data show CDR1 as MNHEY and CDR2 as SMNVEV (reference sequence). J was trimmed by 0 bases and V by 0 bases; bases with no gene match: 5. This CDR3 contains 16 residues.

This sequence joins TRBV30 and TRBJ1-2, with D possibly being TRBD1 (6 bases). Germline CDR1 reads GTSNPN; CDR2 reads SVGIG (reference sequence). Trimming removed 3 bases at V and 5 bases at J, with 13 bases between. The CDR3 is 13 amino acids. The CDR3 region has the DNA TGTGCCTGGAGGAGGGACATCCATTATGGCTACACCTTC. Translation: CAWRRDIHYGYTF.

J is TRBJ1-1 and V is TRBV19, with no clear D. Trimming took off 3 bases at V and 4 bases at J, with 12 bases between the two ends. This CDR3 has 14 amino acids. The V gene's germline CDR1 is LNHDA and CDR2 SQIVND (reference sequence). DNA for the CDR3: TGTGCCAGTAGTATGAGGGAGACGTCCACTGAAGCTTTCTTT. Translation gives CASSMRETSTEAFF.

The rearrangement joins TRBV12-3 or TRBV12-4 to TRBJ1-1; D uncertain. The V gene lost 3 bases and the J gene lost 7 bases, with 12 bases spanning the gap. This CDR3 is built from 13 residues. CDR3 DNA sequence: TGTGCCAGCAGTTTTGGGCGCCGAGATGAAGCTTTCTTT. Translated: CASSFGRRDEAFF.

The rearrangement joins TRBV6-5 to TRBJ2-7; weak D call: TRBD2 (6 bases). The CDR3 has 12 residues. Trimming removed 2 bases at V and 7 bases at J, with 9 bases between. CDR1 and CDR2 from the germline V gene are MNHEY and SVGAGI. CDR3 residues: CASSYPEGEQYF. CDR3 sequence (DNA): TGTGCCAGCAGTTACCCGGAGGGAGAGCAGTACTTC.

This clone has more than one count but fewer than ten. V gene TRBV6-5 combines with J gene TRBJ1-2; tentative D call: TRBD1 (5 bases). Trimming stripped 6 bases from V and 5 bases from J, with 19 bases between. The CDR3 sequence is 15 residues long. CDR1 is MNHEY, CDR2 SVGAGI, per germline. The CDR3 region has the DNA TGTGCCAGCAGGCGCGACAGAACCTCCGGGTATGGCTACACCTTC. Its translation: CASRRDRTSGYGYTF.

The chain employs TRBV5-1 and TRBJ1-2; TRBD1 aligns across 7 bases. Losses at the gene ends were 0 bases for V and 8 bases for J; bases not matched to a gene: 4. The germline V gene encodes CDR1 SGHRS and CDR2 YFSETQ. The CDR3 consists of 13 residues. The CDR3 nucleotides are TGCGCCAGCAGCTTGGAGGGGGCACGGGGCTACACCTTC. Translating it yields CASSLEGARGYTF.

This chain connects TRBV27 to TRBJ1-6; weak D call: TRBD1 (6 bases). V shed 5 bases and J shed 7 bases, with 12 bases lying between them. This CDR3 has 14 amino acids. CDR1 MNHEY and CDR2 SMNVEV come from the germline V gene (reference sequence). The CDR3 region is CASSRGGANSPLHF. DNA for the CDR3: TGTGCCAGCAGTCGAGGGGGGGCGAATTCACCCCTCCACTTT.

A word on this clone: Germline is not matched at one junction end, which may reflect a read error. V gene TRBV19 combines with J gene TRBJ2-1; 10 bases are a match to TRBD2. The CDR3 loop spans 15 amino acids. Germline V gives CDR1 LNHDA, CDR2 SQIVND (reference sequence). For the CDR3, the DNA is TGTGCCAGTAGCTCTAGCGGGGGCTCCCACAATGAGCAGTTCTTC. This translates into CASSSSGGSHNEQFF.

The chain combines TRBV7-9 with TRBJ2-6; TRBD2 might be the D (6 bases). The CDR3 is made up of 19 amino acids. Germline lookup yields CDR1 SEHNR and CDR2 FQNEAQ (reference sequence). The V end was cut by 3 bases, the J end by 0 bases, with 18 bases between. CDR3 DNA sequence: TGTGCCAGCAGCTTCCCTCCGGGGACTGCTATCTCTGGGGCCAACGTCCTGACTTTC. Translating it yields CASSFPPGTAISGANVLTF.

The J gene is TRBJ2-1, the V gene TRBV28; D not certain. Trimming shortened V by 3 bases and J by 10 bases, and 7 bases separated the two germline ends. Germline CDR1 reads MDHEN; CDR2 reads SYDVKM. The CDR3 extends over 11 amino acids. The CDR3 here is CASSFGGEQFF. In DNA, the CDR3 is TGTGCCAGCAGTTTTGGCGGAGAGCAGTTCTTC.

The V gene is TRBV3-1 (or the pseudogene TRBV3-2), the J gene TRBJ2-3; D is unclear. The CDR3 covers 14 residues. CDR1 is LGHDT and CDR2 is YNNKEL in the germline V gene (reference sequence). Trimming shortened V by 1 base and J by 8 bases, and 13 bases separated the two germline ends. The CDR3 DNA sequence: TGTGCCAGCAGCCAAGTGAAAGAATCCGGTACGCAGTATTTT. Translation: CASSQVKESGTQYF.

This chain connects TRBV14 to TRBJ2-7; no clear D gene. The V end was cut by 1 base, the J end by 2 bases, with 9 bases between. CDR1 is SGHDN and CDR2 is FVKESK in the germline V gene. This CDR3 comprises 14 residues. CDR3: CASSQGQETYEQYF. CDR3 bases: TGTGCCAGCAGCCAAGGGCAGGAAACCTACGAGCAGTACTTC.

V gene TRBV5-5 combines with J gene TRBJ2-7, with 12 bases that match TRBD2. The V gene end was trimmed by 4 bases and the J gene end by 2 bases; junction bases not matched to a gene: 4. Looked up from germline, CDR1 is SGHKS and CDR2 is YYEKEE (reference sequence). This CDR3 region has 15 residues. The CDR3 reads CASSKTSGRAYEQYF. The CDR3 DNA follows: TGTGCCAGCAGCAAGACTAGCGGGAGAGCCTACGAGCAGTACTTC.